This is a list of T cell receptor beta chains from one sample in a study of blood T cell repertoires in COVID-19. The repertoire was sequenced with immunoSEQ multiplex PCR; TCRdb's copy has only in-frame clones and lacks some. The table records over 75,000 clones, about 82% of them present only once. The sequenced sample was peripheral blood. The receptors stem from a human donor in a cohort sampled during active COVID-19. Both conserved end residues are part of each CDR3. Fields, in order: V gene, D gene, clone size, J gene, CDR3 protein, CDR3 DNA. The D gene is left open where the match is weak. Clone size appears in some rows only: once, few, many, or a class for an expanded clone.

v_call: TRBV27; d_call: TRBD1; clone_size: -; j_call: TRBJ2-7; cdr3_aa: CASRKQGDEQYF; cdr3_nt: TGTGCCAGCAGGAAACAGGGGGACGAGCAGTACTTC
v_call: TRBV7-9; d_call: TRBD2; clone_size: -; j_call: TRBJ2-3; cdr3_aa: CASSLPTSGLTDTQYF; cdr3_nt: TGTGCCAGCAGCTTACCAACTAGCGGGCTCACAGATACGCAGTATTTT
v_call: TRBV19; d_call: -; clone_size: -; j_call: TRBJ2-7; cdr3_aa: CASSRQPSSYEQYF; cdr3_nt: TGTGCCAGTAGTCGACAGCCGAGCTCCTACGAGCAGTACTTC
v_call: TRBV7-8; d_call: TRBD1; clone_size: -; j_call: TRBJ2-7; cdr3_aa: CASSLVQGNSFFPSSYEQYF; cdr3_nt: TGTGCCAGCAGCTTAGTACAGGGGAACAGTTTTTTTCCTAGCTCCTACGAGCAGTACTTC
v_call: TRBV19; d_call: TRBD2; clone_size: -; j_call: TRBJ2-7; cdr3_aa: CASTPGGFGGSYEQYF; cdr3_nt: TGTGCCAGTACCCCGGGGGGTTTCGGGGGGTCCTACGAGCAGTACTTC
v_call: TRBV6-6; d_call: TRBD2; clone_size: -; j_call: TRBJ2-7; cdr3_aa: CASSGLAYEQYF; cdr3_nt: TGTGCCAGCAGTGGACTAGCCTACGAGCAGTACTTC
v_call: TRBV4-3; d_call: TRBD1; clone_size: -; j_call: TRBJ2-1; cdr3_aa: CASSRLGQGVNEQFF; cdr3_nt: TGCGCCAGCAGCCGACTGGGACAGGGGGTCAATGAGCAGTTCTTC
v_call: TRBV7-9; d_call: TRBD1; clone_size: -; j_call: TRBJ1-4; cdr3_aa: CASSLGQDGEKLFF; cdr3_nt: TGTGCCAGCAGCTTGGGACAGGACGGTGAAAAACTGTTTTTT
v_call: TRBV5-6; d_call: TRBD1; clone_size: -; j_call: TRBJ2-1; cdr3_aa: CASSLAPQGALNEQFF; cdr3_nt: TGTGCCAGCAGCTTGGCCCCCCAGGGGGCGTTAAATGAGCAGTTCTTC
v_call: TRBV7-8; d_call: TRBD1; clone_size: -; j_call: TRBJ1-6; cdr3_aa: CASSPRDRGNSPLHF; cdr3_nt: TGTGCCAGCAGCCCACGGGACAGGGGGAATTCACCCCTCCACTTT
v_call: TRBV9; d_call: -; clone_size: -; j_call: TRBJ2-2; cdr3_aa: CASSVGLSPGELFF; cdr3_nt: TGTGCCAGCAGCGTCGGACTTTCCCCCGGGGAGCTGTTTTTT
v_call: TRBV6-2/TRBV6-3; d_call: TRBD1; clone_size: -; j_call: TRBJ1-1; cdr3_aa: CASSGQGANTEAFF; cdr3_nt: TGTGCCAGCAGTGGACAGGGGGCCAACACTGAAGCTTTCTTT
v_call: TRBV29-1; d_call: TRBD1; clone_size: -; j_call: TRBJ2-7; cdr3_aa: CSVGGQASYEQYF; cdr3_nt: TGCAGCGTTGGGGGACAGGCCTCCTACGAGCAGTACTTC
v_call: TRBV2; d_call: -; clone_size: -; j_call: TRBJ1-4; cdr3_aa: CASSGREGEKLFF; cdr3_nt: TGTGCCAGCAGTGGCAGGGAAGGTGAAAAACTGTTTTTT
v_call: TRBV2; d_call: -; clone_size: -; j_call: TRBJ2-7; cdr3_aa: CASRRLRGVGSYEQYF; cdr3_nt: TGTGCCAGCAGACGACTCAGGGGGGTCGGGTCGTACGAGCAGTACTTC
v_call: TRBV28; d_call: -; clone_size: -; j_call: TRBJ1-3; cdr3_aa: CASIPSSGHSGNTIYF; cdr3_nt: TGTGCCAGCATCCCTTCAAGCGGTCACTCTGGAAACACCATATATTTT
v_call: TRBV6-2/TRBV6-3; d_call: -; clone_size: -; j_call: TRBJ2-7; cdr3_aa: CASSPRGSSYEQYF; cdr3_nt: TGTGCCAGCAGCCCGAGGGGGTCATCCTACGAGCAGTACTTC
v_call: TRBV6-5; d_call: -; clone_size: once; j_call: TRBJ1-4; cdr3_aa: CASSYSLTATNEKLFF; cdr3_nt: TGTGCCAGCAGTTACTCGTTGACTGCAACTAATGAAAAACTGTTTTTT
v_call: TRBV27; d_call: -; clone_size: -; j_call: TRBJ1-1; cdr3_aa: CASSLRLGNTEAFF; cdr3_nt: TGTGCCAGCAGTTTAAGACTTGGAAACACTGAAGCTTTCTTT
v_call: TRBV11-3; d_call: TRBD1; clone_size: once; j_call: TRBJ2-2; cdr3_aa: CASSLTGQWATGELFF; cdr3_nt: TGTGCCAGCAGCTTAACGGGACAGTGGGCCACCGGGGAGCTGTTTTTT
v_call: TRBV5-1; d_call: TRBD2; clone_size: -; j_call: TRBJ2-3; cdr3_aa: CASGGGGSVNTQYF; cdr3_nt: TGCGCCAGCGGCGGGGGTGGCTCGGTGAATACGCAGTATTTT
v_call: TRBV6-2/TRBV6-3; d_call: -; clone_size: -; j_call: TRBJ2-3; cdr3_aa: CASSYIGIGTDTQYF; cdr3_nt: TGTGCCAGCAGTTATATTGGCATTGGCACAGATACGCAGTATTTT
v_call: TRBV19; d_call: TRBD1; clone_size: once; j_call: TRBJ2-2; cdr3_aa: CASGYRGLVGELFF; cdr3_nt: TGTGCCAGTGGGTACAGGGGGCTGGTCGGGGAGCTGTTTTTT
v_call: TRBV7-3; d_call: -; clone_size: few; j_call: TRBJ1-1; cdr3_aa: CASSLLTSTEAFF; cdr3_nt: TGTGCCAGCAGCTTACTGACAAGCACTGAAGCTTTCTTT